This T cell receptor beta chain was captured in a study of T cell responses to AZD1222 COVID-19 vaccine. Regarding the study as a whole: Variant regions that are unmutated are reportedly the target of nearly half of spike-specific TCRs.

Germline loops: CDR1 KGHSH, CDR2 LQKENI. The CDR3 length is 15 residues. V shed 2 bases and J 7 bases; nucleotides not matched to a gene: 6. Repertoires were generated with immunoSEQ multiplex PCR, while TCRdb's copy carries only in-frame clones and drops some. The repertoire holds 130,000 or so clones, roughly 93% seen once, with roughly 5.4% in the top ten. With regard to this clone: What it binds is unknown.

This sequence joins TRBV18 and TRBJ2-1; 9 bases line up with TRBD2. This TCR was sampled from an adult in good health. The sequenced sample was peripheral blood, obtained on day 0 of AZD1222 vaccination. The CDR3 protein is CASSPVLAGWNEQFF. CDR3 DNA sequence: TGTGCCAGCTCACCAGTGCTAGCGGGATGGAATGAGCAGTTCTTC.